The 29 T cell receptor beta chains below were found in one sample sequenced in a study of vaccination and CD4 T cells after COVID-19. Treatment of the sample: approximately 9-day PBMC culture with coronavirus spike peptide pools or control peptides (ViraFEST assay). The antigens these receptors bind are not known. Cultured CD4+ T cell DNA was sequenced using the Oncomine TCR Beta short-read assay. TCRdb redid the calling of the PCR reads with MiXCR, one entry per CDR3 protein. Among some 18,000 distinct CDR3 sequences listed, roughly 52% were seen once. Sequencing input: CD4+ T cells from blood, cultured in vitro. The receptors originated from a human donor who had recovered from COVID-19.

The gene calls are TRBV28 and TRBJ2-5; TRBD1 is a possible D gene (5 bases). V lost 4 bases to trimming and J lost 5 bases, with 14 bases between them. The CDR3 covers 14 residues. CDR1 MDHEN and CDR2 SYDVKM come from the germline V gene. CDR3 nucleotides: TGTGCCAGCAGTTCAGGGTCCCTGAGGGAGACCCAGTACTTC. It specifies CASSSGSLRETQYF.

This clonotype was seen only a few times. CDR3 nucleotides: TGTGCCTGGAGTGTGGGGGGAGAGACCCAGTACTTC. Residues: CAWSVGGETQYF. This chain joins TRBV30 and TRBJ2-5; weak D call: TRBD2 (6 bases). CDR3 length: 12 amino acids. CDR1 and CDR2 from the germline V gene are GTSNPN and SVGIG (reference sequence). Trimming removed 0 bases from V and 4 bases from J, with 6 bases in between.

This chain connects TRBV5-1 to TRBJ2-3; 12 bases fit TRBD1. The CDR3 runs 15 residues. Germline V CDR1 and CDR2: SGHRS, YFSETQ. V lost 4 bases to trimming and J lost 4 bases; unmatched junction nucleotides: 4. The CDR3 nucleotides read TGCGCCAGCAGCCCGGGACAGGGGGCCCCAGATACGCAGTATTTT. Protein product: CASSPGQGAPDTQYF.

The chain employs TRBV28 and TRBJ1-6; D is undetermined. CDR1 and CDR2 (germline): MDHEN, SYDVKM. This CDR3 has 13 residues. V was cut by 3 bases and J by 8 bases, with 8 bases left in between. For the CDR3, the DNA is TGTGCCAGCAGTTTTCAGGTGTATTCACCCCTCCACTTT. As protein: CASSFQVYSPLHF.

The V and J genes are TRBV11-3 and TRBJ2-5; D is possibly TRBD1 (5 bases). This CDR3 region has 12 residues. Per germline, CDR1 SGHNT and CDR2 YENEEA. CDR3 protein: CATQGNQETQYF. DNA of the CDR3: TGTGCTACCCAGGGCAACCAAGAGACCCAGTACTTC.

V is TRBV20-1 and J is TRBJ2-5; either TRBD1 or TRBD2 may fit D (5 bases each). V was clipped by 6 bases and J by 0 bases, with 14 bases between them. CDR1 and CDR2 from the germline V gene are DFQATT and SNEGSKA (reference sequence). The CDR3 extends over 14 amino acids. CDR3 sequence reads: CSAPPGLYQETQYF. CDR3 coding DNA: TGCAGTGCCCCCCCGGGGCTGTACCAAGAGACCCAGTACTTC.

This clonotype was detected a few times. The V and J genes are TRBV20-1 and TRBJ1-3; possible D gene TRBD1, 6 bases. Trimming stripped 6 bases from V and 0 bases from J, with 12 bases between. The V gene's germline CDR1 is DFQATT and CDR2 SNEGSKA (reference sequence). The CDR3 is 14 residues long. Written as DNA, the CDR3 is TGCAGTGCCCCCCGGGACAACTCTGGAAACACCATATATTTT. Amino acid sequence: CSAPRDNSGNTIYF.

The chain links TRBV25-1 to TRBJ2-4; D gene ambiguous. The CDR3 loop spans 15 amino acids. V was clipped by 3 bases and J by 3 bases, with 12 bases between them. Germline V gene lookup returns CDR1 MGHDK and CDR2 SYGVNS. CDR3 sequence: CASSESGFGKNIQYF. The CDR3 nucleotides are TGTGCCAGCAGTGAGAGTGGATTCGGCAAAAACATTCAGTACTTC.

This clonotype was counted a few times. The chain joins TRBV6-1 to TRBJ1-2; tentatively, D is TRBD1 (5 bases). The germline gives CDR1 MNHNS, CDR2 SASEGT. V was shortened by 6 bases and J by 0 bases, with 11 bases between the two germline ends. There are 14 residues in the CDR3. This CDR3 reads CASSRDGSNYGYTF. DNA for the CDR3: TGTGCCAGCAGCCGGGACGGCTCTAACTATGGCTACACCTTC.

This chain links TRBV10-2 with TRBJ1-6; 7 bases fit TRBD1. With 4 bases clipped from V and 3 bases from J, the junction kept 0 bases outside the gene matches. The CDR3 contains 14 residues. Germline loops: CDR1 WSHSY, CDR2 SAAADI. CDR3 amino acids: CASSGTGYNSPLHF. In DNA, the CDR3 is TGCGCCAGCAGTGGGACAGGCTATAATTCACCCCTCCACTTT.

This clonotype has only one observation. The DNA of the CDR3 is TGTGCCAGCAGGAAAACCGGGACTAGGAATAATGAGCAGTTCTTC. Its protein is CASRKTGTRNNEQFF. The V call is TRBV7-8, the J call TRBJ2-1; TRBD2 aligns across 8 bases. Trimming cost V 6 bases and J 7 bases; bases outside gene matches: 11. CDR1 and CDR2 (germline): SGHVS, FQNEAQ. The CDR3 runs 15 residues.

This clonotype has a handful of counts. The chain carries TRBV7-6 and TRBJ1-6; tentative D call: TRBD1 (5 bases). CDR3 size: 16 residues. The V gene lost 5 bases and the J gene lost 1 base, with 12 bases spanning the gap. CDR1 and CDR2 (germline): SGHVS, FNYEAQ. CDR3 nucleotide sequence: TGTGCCAGCAGCCCCGCCCCAGGGTCCTATAATTCACCCCTCCACTTT. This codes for CASSPAPGSYNSPLHF.

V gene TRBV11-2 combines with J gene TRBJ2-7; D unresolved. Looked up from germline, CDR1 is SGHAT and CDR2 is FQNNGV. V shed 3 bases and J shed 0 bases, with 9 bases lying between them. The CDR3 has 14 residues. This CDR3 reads CASSFRRTSYEQYF. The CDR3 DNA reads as TGTGCCAGCAGCTTTCGAAGGACCTCCTACGAGCAGTACTTC.

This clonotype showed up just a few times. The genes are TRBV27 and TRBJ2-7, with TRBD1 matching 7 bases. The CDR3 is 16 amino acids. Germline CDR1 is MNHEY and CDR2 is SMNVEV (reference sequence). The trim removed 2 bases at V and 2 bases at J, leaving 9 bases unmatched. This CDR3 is CASSLRTGQMTYEQYF. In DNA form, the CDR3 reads TGTGCCAGCAGTTTACGTACGGGACAGATGACCTACGAGCAGTACTTC.

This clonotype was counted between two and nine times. CDR3 bases: TGCGCCAGCAGCACCGGACAGGGGATTGCCGGGGAGCTGTTTTTT. As protein: CASSTGQGIAGELFF. The chain recombines TRBV5-1 with TRBJ2-2, with TRBD1 matching over 9 bases. The CDR3 has 15 amino acids. CDR1 and CDR2 from the germline V gene are SGHRS and YFSETQ. V lost 4 bases and J lost 6; bases outside the gene matches: 7.

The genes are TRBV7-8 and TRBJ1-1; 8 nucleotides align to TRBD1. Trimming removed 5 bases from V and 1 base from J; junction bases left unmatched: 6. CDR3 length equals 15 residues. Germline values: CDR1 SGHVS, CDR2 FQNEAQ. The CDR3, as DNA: TGTGCCAGCAGCGACTTGACAGGGGCGAACACTGAAGCTTTCTTT. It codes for CASSDLTGANTEAFF.

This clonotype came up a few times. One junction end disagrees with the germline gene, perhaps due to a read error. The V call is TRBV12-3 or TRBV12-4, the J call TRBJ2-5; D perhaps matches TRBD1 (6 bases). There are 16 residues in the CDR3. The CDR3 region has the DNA TGTGCCAGCAGATTAGGTTACAGGGTAGGGTTTGAGACCCAGTACTTC. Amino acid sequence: CASRLGYRVGFETQYF.

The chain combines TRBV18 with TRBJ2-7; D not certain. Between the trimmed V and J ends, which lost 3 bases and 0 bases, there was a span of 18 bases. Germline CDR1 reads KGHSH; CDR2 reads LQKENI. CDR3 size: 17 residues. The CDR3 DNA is TGTGCCAGCTCACCCCCCGGGCAGGTCGCTAGCTCCTACGAGCAGTACTTC. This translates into CASSPPGQVASSYEQYF.

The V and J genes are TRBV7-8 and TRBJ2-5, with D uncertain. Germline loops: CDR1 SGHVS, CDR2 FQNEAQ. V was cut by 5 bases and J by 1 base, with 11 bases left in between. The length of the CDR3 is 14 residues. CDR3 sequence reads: CASSPMIAQETQYF. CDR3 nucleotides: TGTGCCAGCAGCCCCATGATAGCCCAAGAGACCCAGTACTTC. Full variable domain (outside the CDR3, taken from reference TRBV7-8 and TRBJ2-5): GAGVSQSPRYKVAKRGQDVALRCDPISGHVSLFWYQQALGQGPEFLTYFQNEAQLDKSGLPSDRFFAERPEGSVSTLKIQRTQQEDSAVYLCASSPMIAQETQYFGPGTRLLVL.

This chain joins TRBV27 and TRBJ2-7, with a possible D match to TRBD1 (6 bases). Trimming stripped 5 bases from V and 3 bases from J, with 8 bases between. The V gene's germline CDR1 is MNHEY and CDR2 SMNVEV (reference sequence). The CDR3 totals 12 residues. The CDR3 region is CASSQTGYEQYF. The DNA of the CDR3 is TGTGCCAGCAGTCAGACAGGCTACGAGCAGTACTTC.

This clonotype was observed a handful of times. Written as DNA, the CDR3 is TGTGCCAGCACCCGCGGGCAGGGTAGCAAGGGAGGTGCGTACGAGCAGTACTTC. It codes for CASTRGQGSKGGAYEQYF. This chain uses TRBV6-1 with TRBJ2-7, with TRBD2 as a possible D gene (6 bases). The CDR3 consists of 18 residues. Germline CDR1 and CDR2: MNHNS and SASEGT. Deletions cut 7 bases from V and 4 bases from J, with 29 bases between.

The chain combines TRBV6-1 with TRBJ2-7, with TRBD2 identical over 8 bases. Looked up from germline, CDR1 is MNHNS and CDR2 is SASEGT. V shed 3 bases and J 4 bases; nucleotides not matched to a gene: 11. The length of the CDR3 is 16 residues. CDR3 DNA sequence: TGTGCCAGCAGTGATTTCGGCGGGACTAGTCAATACGAGCAGTACTTC. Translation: CASSDFGGTSQYEQYF.

CDR3 protein: CASRFGLATTDTQYF. Here the CDR3 DNA reads TGTGCCAGCAGATTTGGACTCGCAACCACAGATACGCAGTATTTT. V and J are TRBV2 and TRBJ2-3; a weak D match, TRBD2 (5 bases). V dropped 6 bases and J dropped 2 bases, with 15 bases sitting between them. There are 15 residues in the CDR3. Germline CDR1 SNHLY, CDR2 FYNNEI.

CDR3 nucleotides: TGTGCCAGCAGTTTAGCGGGAGCTATTAACAATGAGCAGTTCTTC. Protein sequence: CASSLAGAINNEQFF. This chain connects TRBV27 to TRBJ2-1; 7 nucleotides line up with TRBD2. CDR3 length equals 15 residues. Germline trimming cut 2 bases from V and 5 bases from J; bases unmatched to any gene: 6. The germline gives CDR1 MNHEY, CDR2 SMNVEV (reference sequence).

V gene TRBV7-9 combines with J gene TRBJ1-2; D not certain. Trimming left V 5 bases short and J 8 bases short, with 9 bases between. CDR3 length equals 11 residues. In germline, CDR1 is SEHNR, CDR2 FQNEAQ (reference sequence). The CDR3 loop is CASSPGEGYTF. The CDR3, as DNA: TGTGCCAGCAGCCCCGGGGAGGGCTACACCTTC.

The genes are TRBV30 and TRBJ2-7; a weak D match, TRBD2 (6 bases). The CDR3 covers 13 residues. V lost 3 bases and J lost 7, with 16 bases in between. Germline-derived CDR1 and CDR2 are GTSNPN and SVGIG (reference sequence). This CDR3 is CAWSRGGPGEQYF. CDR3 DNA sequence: TGTGCCTGGAGCCGCGGAGGGCCGGGAGAGCAGTACTTC.

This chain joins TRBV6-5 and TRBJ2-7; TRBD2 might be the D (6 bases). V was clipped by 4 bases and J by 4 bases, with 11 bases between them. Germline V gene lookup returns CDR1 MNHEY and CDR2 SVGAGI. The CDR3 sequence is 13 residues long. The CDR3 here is CASSSGGSYEQYF. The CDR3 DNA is TGTGCCAGCAGTTCCGGAGGGAGTTACGAGCAGTACTTC.

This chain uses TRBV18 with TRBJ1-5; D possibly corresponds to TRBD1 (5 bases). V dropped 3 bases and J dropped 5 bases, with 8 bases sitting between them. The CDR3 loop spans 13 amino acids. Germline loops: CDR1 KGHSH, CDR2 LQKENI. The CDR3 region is CASSPKGDQPQHF. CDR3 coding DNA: TGTGCCAGCTCACCGAAAGGGGATCAGCCCCAGCATTTT.

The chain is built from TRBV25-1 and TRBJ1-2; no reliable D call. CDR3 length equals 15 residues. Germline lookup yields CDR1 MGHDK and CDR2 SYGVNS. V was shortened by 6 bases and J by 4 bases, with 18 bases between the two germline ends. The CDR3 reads CASSDEGLAVYGYTF. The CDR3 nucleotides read TGTGCCAGCAGCGACGAAGGGTTAGCGGTCTATGGCTACACCTTC.